Sequencing of this T cell receptor (beta chain) was carried out in a study of CD8 T cells in Susac syndrome. Sequencing of TCR beta covered CD8+ and CD4+ T cells obtained from blood. With random hexamers, reverse transcription was performed on 0.5 to 1 ug of RNA. TCRdb re-called the immunoSEQ multiplex PCR reads with MiXCR, one entry per CDR3 protein. In the table there are around 71,000 distinct CDR3 sequences, 96% of which are singletons. V was pared by 7 bases and J by 2 bases, with 7 bases of the junction left unmatched. CDR1 and CDR2 (germline): MNHNS, SASEGT. The CDR3 runs to 14 residues. The V call is TRBV6-1, the J call TRBJ2-5; 7 positions match TRBD1. This TCR was sampled from a human donor with multiple sclerosis. The material sequenced was CD4+ T cells from PBMCs. The CDR3: CASTRDRFQETQYF. The CDR3 DNA is TGTGCCAGCACCCGGGACAGATTTCAAGAGACCCAGTACTTC.